A selection of T cell receptor beta chains follows, all from one sample in a study of Ad26.COV2.S vaccination and SARS-CoV-2 variants. Libraries were prepared by immunoSEQ multiplex PCR; TCRdb keeps only in-frame clonotypes and omits some of them. The data contain hundreds of thousands of clones, approximately 92% of them singletons. Sequenced here: peripheral blood, sampled in a trial of Ad26.COV2.S vaccine versus placebo. The receptor source for this set is a person between 18 and 65 years old who received the Ad26.COV2.S COVID-19 vaccine or a placebo. Both conserved end residues are part of each CDR3. Fields, in order: CDR3 protein, D gene, V gene. The D gene is left open where the match is weak.

CASSLGPSNQPQHF,.,TRBV5-1
CASDVVRAGANVLTF,.,TRBV2
CASSFMAGGTDTQYF,TRBD2,TRBV5-1
CASSLLAGYGYTF,.,TRBV28
CASSPPGTVPEAFF,TRBD1,TRBV6-5
CASSDPGVLQETQYF,.,TRBV25-1
CASQAGASTDTQYF,TRBD2,TRBV11-2
CASSSFWTGGIDEQFF,TRBD1,TRBV11-3
CSVPKQGREQFF,.,TRBV29-1
CASSIVGPPDGQPQHF,.,TRBV19
CASSYSGGGLAQYF,TRBD2,TRBV6-2/TRBV6-3
CASTGQTVQPQHF,.,TRBV2
CASSELGTRGGNGYTF,.,TRBV25-1
CATERNRGSYNEQFF,TRBD1,TRBV24-1
CARQQGAPQPQHF,TRBD1,TRBV5-3
CAPPGGGPVAGNTIYF,TRBD1,TRBV28
CASTIPSYEQYF,.,TRBV5-1
CASSPGTGGGWSSYNSPLHF,TRBD1,TRBV18
CASSPRTGDNSPLHF,TRBD1,TRBV5-1
CASSRDQLRSNQPQHF,.,TRBV4-2
CASSQDTLADHNEQFF,TRBD2,TRBV4-3
CASSPSGRSGDTQYF,TRBD2,TRBV5-4
CASRDRGLYGYTF,TRBD1,TRBV5-6
CASSLVGASRTYEQYF,.,TRBV28
CASSETLNTEAFF,.,TRBV2